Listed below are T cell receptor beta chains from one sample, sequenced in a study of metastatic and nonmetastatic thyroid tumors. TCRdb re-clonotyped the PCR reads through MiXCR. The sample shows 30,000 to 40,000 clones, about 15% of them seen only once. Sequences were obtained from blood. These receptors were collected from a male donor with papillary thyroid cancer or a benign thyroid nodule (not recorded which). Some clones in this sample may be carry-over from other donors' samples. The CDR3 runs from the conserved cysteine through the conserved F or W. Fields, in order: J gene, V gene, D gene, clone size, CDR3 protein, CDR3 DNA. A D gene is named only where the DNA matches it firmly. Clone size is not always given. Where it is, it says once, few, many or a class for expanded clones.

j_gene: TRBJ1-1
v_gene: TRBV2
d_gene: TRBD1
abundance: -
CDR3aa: CASMTGVHTEAFF
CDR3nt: TGTGCCAGCATGACAGGGGTCCACACTGAAGCTTTCTTT

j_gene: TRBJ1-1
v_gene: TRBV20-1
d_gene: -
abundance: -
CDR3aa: CSARDPGTLGAFF
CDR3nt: TGCAGTGCTAGAGACCCAGGTACCCTCGGAGCTTTCTTT

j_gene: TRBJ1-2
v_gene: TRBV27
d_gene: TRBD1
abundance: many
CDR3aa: CASSLSGQVSNYGYTF
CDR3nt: TGTGCCAGCAGTTTATCGGGACAGGTTAGCAACTATGGCTACACCTTC

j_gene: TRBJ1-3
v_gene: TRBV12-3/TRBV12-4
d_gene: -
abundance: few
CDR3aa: CASSTGELLRGNTIYF
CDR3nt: TGTGCCAGCAGCACGGGAGAGCTATTACGGGGAAACACCATATATTTT

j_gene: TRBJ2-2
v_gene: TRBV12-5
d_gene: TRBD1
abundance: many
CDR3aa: CASGLMTGHDTGELFF
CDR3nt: TGTGCTAGTGGTTTGATGACAGGGCACGACACCGGGGAGCTGTTTTTT

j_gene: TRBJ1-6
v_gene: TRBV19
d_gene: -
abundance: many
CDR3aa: CASKRREDSPLHF
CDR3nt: TGTGCCAGTAAGCGGAGGGAAGATTCACCCCTCCACTTT

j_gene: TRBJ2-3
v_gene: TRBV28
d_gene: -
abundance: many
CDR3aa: CASSSQDTQYF
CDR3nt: TGTGCCAGCAGTTCGCAAGATACGCAGTATTTT

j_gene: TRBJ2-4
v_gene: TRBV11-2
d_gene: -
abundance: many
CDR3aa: CASSLGPGISNIQYF
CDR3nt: TGTGCCAGCAGCCTCGGGCCGGGAATCTCGAACATTCAGTACTTC

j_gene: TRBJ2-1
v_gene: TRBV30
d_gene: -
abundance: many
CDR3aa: CAWRARRWNNEQFF
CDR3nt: TGTGCCTGGAGGGCAAGGCGGTGGAACAATGAGCAGTTCTTC

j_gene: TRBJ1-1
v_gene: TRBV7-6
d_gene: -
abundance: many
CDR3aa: CASSSRRNTEAFF
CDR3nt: TGTGCCAGCAGCTCCCGGCGCAACACTGAAGCTTTCTTT

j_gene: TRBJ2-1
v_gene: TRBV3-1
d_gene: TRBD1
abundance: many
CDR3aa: CASSQRGTGKNNEQFF
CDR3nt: TGTGCCAGCAGCCAACGCGGGACAGGGAAAAACAATGAGCAGTTCTTC

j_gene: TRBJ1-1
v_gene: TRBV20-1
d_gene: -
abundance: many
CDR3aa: CSARSTWTEAFF
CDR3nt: TGCAGTGCTAGAAGTACCTGGACTGAAGCTTTCTTT

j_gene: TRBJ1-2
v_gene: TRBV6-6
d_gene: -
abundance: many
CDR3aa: CASSYSLGTYGYTF
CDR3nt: TGTGCCAGCAGTTACTCGCTAGGGACCTATGGCTACACCTTC

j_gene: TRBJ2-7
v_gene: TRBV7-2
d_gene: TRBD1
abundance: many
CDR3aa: CASRVPGGAGEQYF
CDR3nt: TGTGCCAGCAGGGTCCCAGGGGGCGCGGGGGAGCAGTACTTC

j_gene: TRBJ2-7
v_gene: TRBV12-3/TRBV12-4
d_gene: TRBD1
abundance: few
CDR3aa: CASSSRDRVIYEQYF
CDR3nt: TGTGCCAGCAGTTCCAGGGACAGGGTGATCTACGAGCAGTACTTC

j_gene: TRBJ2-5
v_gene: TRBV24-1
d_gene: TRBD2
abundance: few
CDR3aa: CATSDPRGRQDTQYF
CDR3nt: TGTGCCACCAGTGATCCGCGGGGGAGACAAGATACCCAGTACTTC

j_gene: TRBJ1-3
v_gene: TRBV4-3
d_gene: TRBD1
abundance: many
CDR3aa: CASSQDLGRRQGF
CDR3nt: TGCGCCAGCAGCCAAGATCTGGGGCGGAGACAGGGGTTT

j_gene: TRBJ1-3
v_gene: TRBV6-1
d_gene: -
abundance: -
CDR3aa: CASRRRTDGNTIYF
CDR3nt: TGTGCCAGCAGACGCAGGACAGATGGAAACACCATATATTTT

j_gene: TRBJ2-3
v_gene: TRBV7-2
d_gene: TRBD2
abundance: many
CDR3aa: CASSRGGSGRSDTQYF
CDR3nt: TGTGCCAGCAGCCGGGGGGGGAGCGGGAGGTCAGATACGCAGTATTTT

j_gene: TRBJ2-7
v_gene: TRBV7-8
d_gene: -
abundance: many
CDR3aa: CASSHGSRYEQYF
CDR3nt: TGTGCCAGCAGCCACGGGAGTCGGTACGAGCAGTACTTC

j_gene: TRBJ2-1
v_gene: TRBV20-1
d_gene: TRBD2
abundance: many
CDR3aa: CSARGPGLAGGPVEQFF
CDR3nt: TGCAGTGCTAGAGGACCAGGACTAGCGGGAGGGCCGGTTGAGCAGTTCTTC

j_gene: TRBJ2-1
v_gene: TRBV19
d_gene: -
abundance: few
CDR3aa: CASSFWAGAPNEQFF
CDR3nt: TGTGCCAGTAGTTTTTGGGCGGGGGCCCCCAATGAGCAGTTCTTC

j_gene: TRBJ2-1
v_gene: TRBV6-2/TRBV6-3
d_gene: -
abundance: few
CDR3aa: CASSPREWVFYNEQFF
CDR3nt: TGTGCCAGCAGCCCTCGGGAATGGGTTTTCTACAATGAGCAGTTCTTC

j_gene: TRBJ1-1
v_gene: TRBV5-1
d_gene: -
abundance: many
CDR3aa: CASSWGTPKIEAFF
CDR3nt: TGCGCCAGCAGCTGGGGGACACCAAAAATTGAAGCTTTCTTT

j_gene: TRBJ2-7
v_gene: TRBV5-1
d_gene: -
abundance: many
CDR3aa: CASGEGHSRTYEQYF
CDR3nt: TGCGCCAGCGGCGAGGGACACTCGAGGACCTACGAGCAGTACTTC

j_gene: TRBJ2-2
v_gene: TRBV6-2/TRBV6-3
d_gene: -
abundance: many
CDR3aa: CASSYEGLDTGELFF
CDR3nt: TGTGCCAGCAGTTACGAGGGACTGGACACCGGGGAGCTGTTTTTT

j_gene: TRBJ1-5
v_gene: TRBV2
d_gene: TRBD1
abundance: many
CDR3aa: CASKDRGLTQHF
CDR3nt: TGTGCCAGCAAAGACAGGGGATTGACCCAGCATTTT

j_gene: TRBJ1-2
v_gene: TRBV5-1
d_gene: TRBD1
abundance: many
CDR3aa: CASSSGQGANYGYTF
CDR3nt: TGCGCCAGCAGCTCTGGACAGGGAGCTAACTATGGCTACACCTTC

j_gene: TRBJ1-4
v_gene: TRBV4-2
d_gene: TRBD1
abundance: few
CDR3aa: CASSQGTGGLEKLFF
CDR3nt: TGTGCCAGCAGCCAGGGGACAGGGGGACTTGAAAAACTGTTTTTT

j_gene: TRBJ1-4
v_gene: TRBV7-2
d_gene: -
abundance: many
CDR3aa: CASSLTRTNEKLFF
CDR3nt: TGTGCCAGCAGCTTAACCAGAACTAATGAAAAACTGTTTTTT

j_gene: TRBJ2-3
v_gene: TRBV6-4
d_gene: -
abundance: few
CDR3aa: CASSDEYGGGTDTQYF
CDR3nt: TGTGCCAGCAGTGATGAGTATGGGGGCGGAACAGATACTCAGTATTTT

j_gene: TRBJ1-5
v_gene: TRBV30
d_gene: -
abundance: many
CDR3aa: CAWSTARGDNQPQHF
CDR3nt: TGTGCCTGGAGTACTGCGAGGGGGGACAATCAGCCCCAGCATTTT

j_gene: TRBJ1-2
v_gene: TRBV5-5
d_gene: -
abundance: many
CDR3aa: CASSSAKGLHTF
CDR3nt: TGTGCCAGCAGCTCTGCCAAGGGACTCCACACCTTC

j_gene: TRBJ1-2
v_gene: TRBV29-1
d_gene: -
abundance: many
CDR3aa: CSVPNEGLVYGYTF
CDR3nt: TGCAGCGTTCCGAACGAGGGGCTAGTCTATGGCTACACCTTC

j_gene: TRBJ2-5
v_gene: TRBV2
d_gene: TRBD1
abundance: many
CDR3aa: CASGGQGGGETQYF
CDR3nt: TGTGCCAGCGGAGGACAGGGGGGAGGAGAGACCCAGTACTTC

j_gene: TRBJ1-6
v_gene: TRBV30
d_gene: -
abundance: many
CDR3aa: CAWGTGLLNSPLHF
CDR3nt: TGTGCCTGGGGAACGGGACTTTTGAATTCACCCCTCCACTTT

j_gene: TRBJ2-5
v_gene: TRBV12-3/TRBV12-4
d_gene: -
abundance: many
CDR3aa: CASSFPGSQETQYF
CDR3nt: TGTGCCAGCAGCTTCCCGGGAAGCCAAGAGACCCAGTACTTC

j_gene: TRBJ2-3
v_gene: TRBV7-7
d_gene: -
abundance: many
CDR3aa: CASSLARDAADTQYF
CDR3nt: TGTGCTAGCAGCTTAGCTCGGGACGCAGCAGATACGCAGTATTTT

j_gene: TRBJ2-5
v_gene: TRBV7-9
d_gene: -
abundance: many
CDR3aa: CASSLGSGGQETQYF
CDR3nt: TGTGCCAGCAGCTTAGGGTCCGGGGGCCAAGAGACCCAGTACTTC

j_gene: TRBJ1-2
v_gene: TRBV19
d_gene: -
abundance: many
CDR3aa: CASAPGWSNYGYAF
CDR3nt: TGTGCCAGCGCCCCAGGCTGGTCGAACTATGGCTACGCCTTC

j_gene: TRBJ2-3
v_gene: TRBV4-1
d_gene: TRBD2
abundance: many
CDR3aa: CASSQEGGLAPDTQYF
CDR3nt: TGCGCCAGCAGCCAAGAGGGTGGACTAGCGCCAGATACGCAGTATTTT

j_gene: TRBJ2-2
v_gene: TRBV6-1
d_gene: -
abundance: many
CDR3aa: CASSPRSPNTGELFF
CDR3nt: TGTGCCAGCAGCCCCCGGAGCCCGAACACCGGGGAGCTGTTTTTT

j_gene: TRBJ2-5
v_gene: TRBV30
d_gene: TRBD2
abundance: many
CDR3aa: CAWCPGLAGRETQYF
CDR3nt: TGTGCCTGGTGTCCGGGGCTAGCGGGACGTGAGACCCAGTACTTC